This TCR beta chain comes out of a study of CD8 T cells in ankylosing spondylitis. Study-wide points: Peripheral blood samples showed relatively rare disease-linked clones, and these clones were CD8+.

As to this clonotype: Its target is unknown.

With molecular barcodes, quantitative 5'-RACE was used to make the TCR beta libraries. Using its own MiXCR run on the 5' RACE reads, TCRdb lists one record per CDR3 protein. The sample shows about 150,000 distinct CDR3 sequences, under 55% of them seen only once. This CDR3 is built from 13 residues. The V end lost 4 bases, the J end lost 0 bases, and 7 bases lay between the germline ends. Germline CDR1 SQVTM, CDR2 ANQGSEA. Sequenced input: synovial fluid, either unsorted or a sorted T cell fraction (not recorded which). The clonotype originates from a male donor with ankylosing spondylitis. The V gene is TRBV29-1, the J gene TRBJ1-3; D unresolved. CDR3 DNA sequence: TGCAGCGTTGCCCAGCCCTCTGGAAACACCATATATTTT. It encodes CSVAQPSGNTIYF.